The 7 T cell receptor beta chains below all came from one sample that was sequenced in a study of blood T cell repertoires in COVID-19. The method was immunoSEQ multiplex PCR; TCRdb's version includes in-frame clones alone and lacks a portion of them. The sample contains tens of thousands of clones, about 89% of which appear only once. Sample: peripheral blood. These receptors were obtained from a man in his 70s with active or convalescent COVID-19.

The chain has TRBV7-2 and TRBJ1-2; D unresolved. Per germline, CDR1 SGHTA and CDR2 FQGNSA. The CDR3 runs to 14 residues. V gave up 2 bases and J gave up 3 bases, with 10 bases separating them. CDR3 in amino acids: CASSLTSGDYGYTF. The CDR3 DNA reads TGTGCCAGCAGCTTAACCTCGGGTGACTATGGCTACACCTTC. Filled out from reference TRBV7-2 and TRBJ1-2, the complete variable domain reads GAGVSQSPSNKVTEKGKDVELRCDPISGHTALYWYRQSLGQGLEFLIYFQGNSAPDKSGLPSDRFSAERTGGSVSTLTIQRTQQEDSAVYLCASSLTSGDYGYTFGSGTRLTVV.

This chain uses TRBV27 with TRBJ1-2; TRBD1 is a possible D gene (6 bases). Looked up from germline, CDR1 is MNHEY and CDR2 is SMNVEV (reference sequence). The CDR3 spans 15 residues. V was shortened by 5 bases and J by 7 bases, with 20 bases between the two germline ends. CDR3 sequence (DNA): TGTGCCAGCAGTCCAATACGACAGGCCCTATCTGGCTACACCTTC. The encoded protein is CASSPIRQALSGYTF.

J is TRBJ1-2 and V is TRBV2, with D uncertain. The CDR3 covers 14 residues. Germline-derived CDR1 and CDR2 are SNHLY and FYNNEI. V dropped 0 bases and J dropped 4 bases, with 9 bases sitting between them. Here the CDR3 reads CASSEAGVLYGYTF. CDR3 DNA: TGTGCCAGCAGTGAAGCCGGGGTACTCTATGGCTACACCTTC.

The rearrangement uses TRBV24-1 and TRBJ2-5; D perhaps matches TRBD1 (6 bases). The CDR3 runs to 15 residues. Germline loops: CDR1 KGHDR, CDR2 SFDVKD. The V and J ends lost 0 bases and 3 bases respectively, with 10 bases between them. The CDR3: CATSDLGGAKETQYF. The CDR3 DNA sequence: TGTGCCACCAGTGATTTGGGGGGCGCGAAAGAGACCCAGTACTTC.

CDR3 protein: CASSVAQGAVNEKLFF. The CDR3 DNA is TGTGCCAGCAGCGTAGCCCAGGGGGCTGTGAATGAAAAACTGTTTTTT. The chain uses TRBV9 and TRBJ1-4, with 8 bases lining up with TRBD1. With 0 bases clipped from V and 5 bases from J, the junction kept 6 bases outside the gene matches. The germline V gene has CDR1 SGDLS and CDR2 YYNGEE. This CDR3 has 16 residues. Full variable domain (remainder filled in from reference TRBV9 and TRBJ1-4): DSGVTQTPKHLITATGQRVTLRCSPRSGDLSVYWYQQSLDQGLQFLIQYYNGEERAKGNILERFSAQQFPDLHSELNLSSLELGDSALYFCASSVAQGAVNEKLFFGSGTQLSVL.

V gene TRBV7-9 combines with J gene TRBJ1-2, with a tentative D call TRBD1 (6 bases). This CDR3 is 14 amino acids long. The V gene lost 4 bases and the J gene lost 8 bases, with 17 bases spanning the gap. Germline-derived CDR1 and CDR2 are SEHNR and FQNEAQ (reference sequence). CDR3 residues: CASSSADRSRGYTF. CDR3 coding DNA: TGTGCCAGCAGCTCCGCCGACAGGAGCCGGGGCTACACCTTC.

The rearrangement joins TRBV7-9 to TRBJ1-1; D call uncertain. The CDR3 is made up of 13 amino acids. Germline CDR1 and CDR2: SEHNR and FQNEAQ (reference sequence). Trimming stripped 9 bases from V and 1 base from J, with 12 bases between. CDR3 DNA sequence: TGTGCCAGTGGGCAACAGCAGAACACTGAAGCTTTCTTT. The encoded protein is CASGQQQNTEAFF.